This TCR beta chain emerged from a study of T cells in Graves' hyperthyroidism and ophthalmopathy. The table lists this clonotype with many counts. The CDR3 spans 17 residues. The V and J ends lost 3 bases and 7 bases, in that order; junction bases with no gene match: 11. RNA transcripts yielded amplified TCR beta CDR3 regions. The TCR CDR3 was amplified in a first-round RT-PCR using the HTBI primer set. Each CDR3 protein gets one entry after TCRdb re-called the multiplex PCR reads with MiXCR. The table lists about 400,000 distinct CDR3 sequences, 15% of them singletons. This chain joins TRBV12-3 or TRBV12-4 and TRBJ2-1, with 11 bases matching TRBD2. This TCR was sampled from a woman aged 60-70 years with Graves' ophthalmopathy. Sequenced input: blood. Here the CDR3 reads CASSFSGRAHGGNEQFF. The CDR3, as DNA: TGTGCCAGCAGTTTTAGCGGGAGGGCACACGGGGGGAATGAGCAGTTCTTC.